The 3 T cell receptor beta chains given below trace back to one sample, sequenced in a study of post-analysis software for immune sequencing data. Study conclusions and caveats: TRBV5-6, TRBV5-1 and TRBV20-1 were among four to six TRBV segments more frequent in patients than controls.

Carried by the TCR beta cDNA libraries were unique molecular identifiers. MiXCR, run by TCRdb on the PCR reads, gives a single entry per CDR3 protein. The data show 400,000 to 500,000 distinct CDR3 sequences, with about 39% seen just once and about 8% held by the top ten. Their target antigens are unknown. The sequencing sample was made of blood. These receptors were collected from a girl aged 2-10 years with multiple sclerosis.

The genes are TRBV20-1 and TRBJ2-1; D may be TRBD2 (5 bases). Germline V gives CDR1 DFQATT, CDR2 SNEGSKA (reference sequence). CDR3 length: 16 residues. V lost 0 bases and J 10 bases, leaving 22 bases between the germline ends. This chain's CDR3 is CSAREGGLASIGEQFF. CDR3 in DNA: TGCAGTGCTAGAGAGGGTGGGCTAGCTTCTATTGGAGAGCAGTTCTTC.

J is TRBJ2-3 and V is TRBV29-1, with 7 bases aligning to TRBD1. CDR3 length: 14 residues. Germline CDR1 is SQVTM and CDR2 is ANQGSEA. V lost 5 bases and J lost 0; bases outside the gene matches: 5. The CDR3 loop reads CSVITGQSTDTQYF. The CDR3 DNA is TGCAGCGTTATTACGGGACAGAGCACAGATACGCAGTATTTT.

This clonotype has more than one count but fewer than ten. V is TRBV7-8 and J is TRBJ2-3; D may match TRBD1 or TRBD2 (5 bases each). Trimming stripped 1 base from V and 6 bases from J, with 20 bases between. Per the germline V gene, CDR1 is SGHVS and CDR2 is FQNEAQ. The CDR3 totals 17 residues. The CDR3 coding sequence is TGTGCCAGCAGCTTAGGAGTGACGGGACCCCTCGGGGATACGCAGTATTTT. It specifies CASSLGVTGPLGDTQYF.